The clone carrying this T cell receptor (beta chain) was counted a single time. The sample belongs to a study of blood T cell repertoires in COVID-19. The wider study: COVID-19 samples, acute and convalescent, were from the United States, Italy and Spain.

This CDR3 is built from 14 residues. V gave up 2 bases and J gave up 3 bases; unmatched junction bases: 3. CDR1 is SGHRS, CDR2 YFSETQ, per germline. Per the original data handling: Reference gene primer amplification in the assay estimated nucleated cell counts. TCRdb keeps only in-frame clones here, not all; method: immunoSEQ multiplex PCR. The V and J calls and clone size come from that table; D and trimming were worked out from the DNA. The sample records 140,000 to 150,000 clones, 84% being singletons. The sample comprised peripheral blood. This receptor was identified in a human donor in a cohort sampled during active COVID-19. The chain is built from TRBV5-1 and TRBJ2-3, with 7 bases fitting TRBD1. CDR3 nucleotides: TGCGCCAGCAGCTTTGGCAGGGGGACAGATACGCAGTATTTT. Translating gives CASSFGRGTDTQYF.